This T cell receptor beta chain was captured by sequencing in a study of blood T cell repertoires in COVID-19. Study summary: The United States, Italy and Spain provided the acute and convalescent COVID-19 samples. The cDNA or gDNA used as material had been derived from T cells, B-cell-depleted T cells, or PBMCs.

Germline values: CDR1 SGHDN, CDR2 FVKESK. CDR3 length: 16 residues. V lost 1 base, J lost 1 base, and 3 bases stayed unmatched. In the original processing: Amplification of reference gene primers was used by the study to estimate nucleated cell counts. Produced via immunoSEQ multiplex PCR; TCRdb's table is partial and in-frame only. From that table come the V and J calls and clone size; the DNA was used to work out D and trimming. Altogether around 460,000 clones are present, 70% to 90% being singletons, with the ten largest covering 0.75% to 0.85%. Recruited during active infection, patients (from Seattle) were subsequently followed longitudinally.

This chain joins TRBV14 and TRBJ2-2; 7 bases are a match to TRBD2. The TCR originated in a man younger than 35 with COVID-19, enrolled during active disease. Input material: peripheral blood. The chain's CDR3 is CASSQVGGRNTGELFF. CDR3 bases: TGTGCCAGCAGCCAAGTGGGAGGGAGGAACACCGGGGAGCTGTTTTTT.